This T cell receptor beta chain originates from a study of blood T cell repertoires in COVID-19. Across the study: The study drew acute and convalescent COVID-19 samples from the United States, Italy and Spain. T cells, B-cell-depleted T cells, or PBMCs supplied cDNA or gDNA.

Germline CDR1 SGHDT, CDR2 YYEEEE. Trimming at V came to 6 bases and at J to 2 bases, leaving 5 bases not matched to a gene. The CDR3 consists of 14 residues. Measured with immunoSEQ multiplex PCR; TCRdb has only the in-frame clones, and not every one. The data show 55,000 to 85,000 clones, 79% seen once. The rearrangement links TRBV5-6 to TRBJ2-3; 8 bases map to TRBD2. This TCR was sampled from a man in his 60s with active or convalescent COVID-19. Sample: peripheral blood. The CDR3 DNA is TGTGCCAGCACACAGCGGGGGTTCACAGATACGCAGTATTTT. Translation gives CASTQRGFTDTQYF. The variable domain in full, completed from reference TRBV5-6 and TRBJ2-3, reads DAGVTQSPTHLIKTRGQQVTLRCSPKSGHDTVSWYQQALGQGPQFIFQYYEEEERQRGNFPDRFSGHQFPNYSSELNVNALLLGDSALYLCASTQRGFTDTQYFGPGTRLTVL.